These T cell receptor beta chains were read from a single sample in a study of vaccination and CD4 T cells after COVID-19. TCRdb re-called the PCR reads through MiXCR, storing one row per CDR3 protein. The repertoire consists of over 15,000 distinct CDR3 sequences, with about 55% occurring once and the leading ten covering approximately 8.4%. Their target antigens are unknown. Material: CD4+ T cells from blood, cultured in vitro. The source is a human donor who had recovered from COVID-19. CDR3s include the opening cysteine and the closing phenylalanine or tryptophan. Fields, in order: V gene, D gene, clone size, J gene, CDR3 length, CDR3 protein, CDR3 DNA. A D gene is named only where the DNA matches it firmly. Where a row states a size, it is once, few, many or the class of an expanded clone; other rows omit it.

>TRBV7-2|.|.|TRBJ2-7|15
CASSLDSGSSYEQYF
TGTGCCAGCAGCTTAGATTCAGGGTCCTCCTACGAGCAGTACTTC
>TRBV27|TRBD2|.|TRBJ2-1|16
CASSSGLARGYNEQFF
TGTGCCAGCAGTTCTGGACTAGCGAGGGGTTACAATGAGCAGTTCTTC
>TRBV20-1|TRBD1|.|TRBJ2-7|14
CSAIRDRDSYEQYF
TGCAGTGCCATCCGGGACAGGGACTCCTACGAGCAGTACTTC
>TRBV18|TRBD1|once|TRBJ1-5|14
CASSPAQGDQPQHF
TGTGCCAGCTCACCAGCACAGGGGGATCAGCCCCAGCATTTT
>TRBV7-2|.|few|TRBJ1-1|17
CASSLFGPRGVNTEAFF
TGTGCCAGCAGCTTATTCGGGCCGCGAGGGGTGAACACTGAAGCTTTCTTT
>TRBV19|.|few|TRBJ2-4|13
CASSPPAKNIQYF
TGTGCCAGTAGTCCCCCAGCCAAAAACATTCAGTACTTC
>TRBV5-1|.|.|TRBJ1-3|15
CASSSSGGDGNTIYF
TGCGCCAGCAGCTCTTCGGGGGGCGATGGAAACACCATATATTTT
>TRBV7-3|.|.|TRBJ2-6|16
CASSPRSTSGANVLTF
TGTGCCAGCAGCCCCCGCTCCACCTCTGGGGCCAACGTCCTGACTTTC
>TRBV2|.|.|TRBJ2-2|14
CASRDGWMTGELFF
TGTGCCAGCAGAGATGGTTGGATGACCGGGGAGCTGTTTTTT
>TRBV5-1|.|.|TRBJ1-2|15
CASSLEQGGNYGYTF
TGCGCCAGCAGCTTGGAACAGGGAGGAAACTATGGCTACACCTTC
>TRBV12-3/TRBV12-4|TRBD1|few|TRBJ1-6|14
CASSSGTENSPLHF
TGTGCCAGCAGTTCCGGGACAGAGAATTCACCCCTCCACTTT
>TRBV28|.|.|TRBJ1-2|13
CASRPTANYGYTF
TGTGCCAGCAGACCGACGGCTAACTATGGCTACACCTTC
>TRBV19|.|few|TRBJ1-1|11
CASSSRTEAFF
TGTGCCAGTAGTTCACGTACTGAAGCTTTCTTT
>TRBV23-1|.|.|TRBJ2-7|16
CASSQLPPKPRYEQYF
TGCGCCAGCAGTCAATTACCCCCAAAGCCCCGCTACGAGCAGTACTTC
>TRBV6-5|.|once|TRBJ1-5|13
CASSYRANQPQHF
TGTGCCAGCAGTTACAGGGCCAATCAGCCCCAGCATTTT
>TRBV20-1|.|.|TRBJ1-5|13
CSARTVSNQPQHF
TGCAGTGCGAGGACAGTCTCCAATCAGCCCCAGCATTTT
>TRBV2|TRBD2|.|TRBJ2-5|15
CASSLGLAGLETQYF
TGTGCCAGCAGTCTAGGACTAGCGGGGTTGGAGACCCAGTACTTC
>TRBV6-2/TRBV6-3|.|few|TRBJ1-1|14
CASRDQGLNTEAFF
TGTGCCAGCAGAGACCAGGGTTTGAACACTGAAGCTTTCTTT
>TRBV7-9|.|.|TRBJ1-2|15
CASSHPGARGRGYTF
TGTGCCAGCAGCCACCCAGGGGCGCGCGGGCGTGGCTACACCTTC
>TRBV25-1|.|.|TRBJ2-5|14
CASSGRRPQETQYF
TGTGCCAGCAGCGGCCGTCGCCCCCAAGAGACCCAGTACTTC
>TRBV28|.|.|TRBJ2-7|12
CASSPPSYEQYF
TGTGCCAGCAGTCCACCCTCCTACGAGCAGTACTTC
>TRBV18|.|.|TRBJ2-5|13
CASSLSAQETQYF
TGTGCCAGCTCACTCAGCGCCCAAGAGACCCAGTACTTC
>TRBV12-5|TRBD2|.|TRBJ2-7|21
CASGLVSPQISPGLAYYEQYF
TGTGCTAGTGGTTTGGTAAGCCCCCAGATAAGTCCGGGACTAGCCTACTACGAGCAGTACTTC
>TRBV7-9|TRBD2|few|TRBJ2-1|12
CASSPSSGEQFF
TGTGCCAGCAGCCCCTCTAGCGGGGAGCAGTTCTTC
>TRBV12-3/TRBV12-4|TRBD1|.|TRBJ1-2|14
CASSSNRDSYGYTF
TGTGCCAGCAGCTCGAACCGGGACAGCTATGGCTACACCTTC
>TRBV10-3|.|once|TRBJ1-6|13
CAISESIGSPLHF
TGTGCCATCAGTGAGTCGATAGGGTCACCCCTCCACTTT
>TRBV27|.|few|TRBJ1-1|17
CASSSTGGRGRHTEAFF
TGTGCCAGCAGTTCGACCGGGGGACGGGGAAGACACACTGAAGCTTTCTTT
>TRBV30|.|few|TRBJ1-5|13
CAWSIRGNQPQHF
TGTGCCTGGAGTATTAGGGGCAATCAGCCCCAGCATTTT
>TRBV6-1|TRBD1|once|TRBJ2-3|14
CASSDRGPTDTQYF
TGTGCCAGCAGTGACAGGGGGCCCACAGATACGCAGTATTTT
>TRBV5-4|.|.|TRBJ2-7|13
CASSLAGAEEQYF
TGTGCCAGCAGCTTGGCAGGGGCAGAAGAGCAGTACTTC
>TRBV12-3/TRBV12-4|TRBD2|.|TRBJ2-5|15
CASSLDGRAGETQYF
TGTGCCAGCAGTTTAGACGGGAGGGCCGGGGAGACCCAGTACTTC
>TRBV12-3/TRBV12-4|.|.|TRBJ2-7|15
CASSSRVPSSYEQYF
TGTGCCAGCAGCTCACGCGTTCCTAGCTCCTACGAGCAGTACTTC
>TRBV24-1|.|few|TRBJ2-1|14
CATSDPSTADEQFF
TGTGCCACCAGTGATCCCTCCACTGCCGATGAGCAGTTCTTC
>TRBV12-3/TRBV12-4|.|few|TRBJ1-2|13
CASSLQGHRGYTF
TGTGCCAGCAGCCTCCAGGGGCATAGAGGCTACACCTTC
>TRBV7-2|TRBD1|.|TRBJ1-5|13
CASSFTGDQPQHF
TGTGCCAGCAGTTTTACAGGGGATCAGCCCCAGCATTTT
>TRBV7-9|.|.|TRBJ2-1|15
CASSLRGSSYNEQFF
TGTGCCAGCAGCTTACGGGGGAGCTCCTACAATGAGCAGTTCTTC
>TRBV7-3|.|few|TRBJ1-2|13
CASAAQGNYGYTF
TGTGCCAGCGCTGCGCAGGGAAACTATGGCTACACCTTC
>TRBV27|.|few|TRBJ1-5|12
CASSGGNQPQHF
TGTGCCAGCAGCGGCGGGAATCAGCCCCAGCATTTT
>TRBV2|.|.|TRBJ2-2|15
CASSETGFPTGELFF
TGTGCCAGCAGTGAAACAGGGTTCCCCACCGGGGAGCTGTTTTTT
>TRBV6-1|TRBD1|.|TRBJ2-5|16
CASSSPGTGPSETQYF
TGTGCCAGCAGCTCCCCCGGGACAGGGCCATCAGAGACCCAGTACTTC
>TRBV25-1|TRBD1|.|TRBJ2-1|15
CASSEPRTGSNEQFF
TGTGCCAGCAGTGAACCACGGACAGGGTCGAATGAGCAGTTCTTC
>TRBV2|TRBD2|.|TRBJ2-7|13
CASRELAGDEQYF
TGTGCCAGCAGAGAGCTAGCGGGAGACGAGCAGTACTTC
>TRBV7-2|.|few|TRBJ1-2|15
CASSPYGGVGGGYTF
TGTGCCAGCAGCCCGTATGGGGGGGTCGGCGGTGGCTACACCTTC